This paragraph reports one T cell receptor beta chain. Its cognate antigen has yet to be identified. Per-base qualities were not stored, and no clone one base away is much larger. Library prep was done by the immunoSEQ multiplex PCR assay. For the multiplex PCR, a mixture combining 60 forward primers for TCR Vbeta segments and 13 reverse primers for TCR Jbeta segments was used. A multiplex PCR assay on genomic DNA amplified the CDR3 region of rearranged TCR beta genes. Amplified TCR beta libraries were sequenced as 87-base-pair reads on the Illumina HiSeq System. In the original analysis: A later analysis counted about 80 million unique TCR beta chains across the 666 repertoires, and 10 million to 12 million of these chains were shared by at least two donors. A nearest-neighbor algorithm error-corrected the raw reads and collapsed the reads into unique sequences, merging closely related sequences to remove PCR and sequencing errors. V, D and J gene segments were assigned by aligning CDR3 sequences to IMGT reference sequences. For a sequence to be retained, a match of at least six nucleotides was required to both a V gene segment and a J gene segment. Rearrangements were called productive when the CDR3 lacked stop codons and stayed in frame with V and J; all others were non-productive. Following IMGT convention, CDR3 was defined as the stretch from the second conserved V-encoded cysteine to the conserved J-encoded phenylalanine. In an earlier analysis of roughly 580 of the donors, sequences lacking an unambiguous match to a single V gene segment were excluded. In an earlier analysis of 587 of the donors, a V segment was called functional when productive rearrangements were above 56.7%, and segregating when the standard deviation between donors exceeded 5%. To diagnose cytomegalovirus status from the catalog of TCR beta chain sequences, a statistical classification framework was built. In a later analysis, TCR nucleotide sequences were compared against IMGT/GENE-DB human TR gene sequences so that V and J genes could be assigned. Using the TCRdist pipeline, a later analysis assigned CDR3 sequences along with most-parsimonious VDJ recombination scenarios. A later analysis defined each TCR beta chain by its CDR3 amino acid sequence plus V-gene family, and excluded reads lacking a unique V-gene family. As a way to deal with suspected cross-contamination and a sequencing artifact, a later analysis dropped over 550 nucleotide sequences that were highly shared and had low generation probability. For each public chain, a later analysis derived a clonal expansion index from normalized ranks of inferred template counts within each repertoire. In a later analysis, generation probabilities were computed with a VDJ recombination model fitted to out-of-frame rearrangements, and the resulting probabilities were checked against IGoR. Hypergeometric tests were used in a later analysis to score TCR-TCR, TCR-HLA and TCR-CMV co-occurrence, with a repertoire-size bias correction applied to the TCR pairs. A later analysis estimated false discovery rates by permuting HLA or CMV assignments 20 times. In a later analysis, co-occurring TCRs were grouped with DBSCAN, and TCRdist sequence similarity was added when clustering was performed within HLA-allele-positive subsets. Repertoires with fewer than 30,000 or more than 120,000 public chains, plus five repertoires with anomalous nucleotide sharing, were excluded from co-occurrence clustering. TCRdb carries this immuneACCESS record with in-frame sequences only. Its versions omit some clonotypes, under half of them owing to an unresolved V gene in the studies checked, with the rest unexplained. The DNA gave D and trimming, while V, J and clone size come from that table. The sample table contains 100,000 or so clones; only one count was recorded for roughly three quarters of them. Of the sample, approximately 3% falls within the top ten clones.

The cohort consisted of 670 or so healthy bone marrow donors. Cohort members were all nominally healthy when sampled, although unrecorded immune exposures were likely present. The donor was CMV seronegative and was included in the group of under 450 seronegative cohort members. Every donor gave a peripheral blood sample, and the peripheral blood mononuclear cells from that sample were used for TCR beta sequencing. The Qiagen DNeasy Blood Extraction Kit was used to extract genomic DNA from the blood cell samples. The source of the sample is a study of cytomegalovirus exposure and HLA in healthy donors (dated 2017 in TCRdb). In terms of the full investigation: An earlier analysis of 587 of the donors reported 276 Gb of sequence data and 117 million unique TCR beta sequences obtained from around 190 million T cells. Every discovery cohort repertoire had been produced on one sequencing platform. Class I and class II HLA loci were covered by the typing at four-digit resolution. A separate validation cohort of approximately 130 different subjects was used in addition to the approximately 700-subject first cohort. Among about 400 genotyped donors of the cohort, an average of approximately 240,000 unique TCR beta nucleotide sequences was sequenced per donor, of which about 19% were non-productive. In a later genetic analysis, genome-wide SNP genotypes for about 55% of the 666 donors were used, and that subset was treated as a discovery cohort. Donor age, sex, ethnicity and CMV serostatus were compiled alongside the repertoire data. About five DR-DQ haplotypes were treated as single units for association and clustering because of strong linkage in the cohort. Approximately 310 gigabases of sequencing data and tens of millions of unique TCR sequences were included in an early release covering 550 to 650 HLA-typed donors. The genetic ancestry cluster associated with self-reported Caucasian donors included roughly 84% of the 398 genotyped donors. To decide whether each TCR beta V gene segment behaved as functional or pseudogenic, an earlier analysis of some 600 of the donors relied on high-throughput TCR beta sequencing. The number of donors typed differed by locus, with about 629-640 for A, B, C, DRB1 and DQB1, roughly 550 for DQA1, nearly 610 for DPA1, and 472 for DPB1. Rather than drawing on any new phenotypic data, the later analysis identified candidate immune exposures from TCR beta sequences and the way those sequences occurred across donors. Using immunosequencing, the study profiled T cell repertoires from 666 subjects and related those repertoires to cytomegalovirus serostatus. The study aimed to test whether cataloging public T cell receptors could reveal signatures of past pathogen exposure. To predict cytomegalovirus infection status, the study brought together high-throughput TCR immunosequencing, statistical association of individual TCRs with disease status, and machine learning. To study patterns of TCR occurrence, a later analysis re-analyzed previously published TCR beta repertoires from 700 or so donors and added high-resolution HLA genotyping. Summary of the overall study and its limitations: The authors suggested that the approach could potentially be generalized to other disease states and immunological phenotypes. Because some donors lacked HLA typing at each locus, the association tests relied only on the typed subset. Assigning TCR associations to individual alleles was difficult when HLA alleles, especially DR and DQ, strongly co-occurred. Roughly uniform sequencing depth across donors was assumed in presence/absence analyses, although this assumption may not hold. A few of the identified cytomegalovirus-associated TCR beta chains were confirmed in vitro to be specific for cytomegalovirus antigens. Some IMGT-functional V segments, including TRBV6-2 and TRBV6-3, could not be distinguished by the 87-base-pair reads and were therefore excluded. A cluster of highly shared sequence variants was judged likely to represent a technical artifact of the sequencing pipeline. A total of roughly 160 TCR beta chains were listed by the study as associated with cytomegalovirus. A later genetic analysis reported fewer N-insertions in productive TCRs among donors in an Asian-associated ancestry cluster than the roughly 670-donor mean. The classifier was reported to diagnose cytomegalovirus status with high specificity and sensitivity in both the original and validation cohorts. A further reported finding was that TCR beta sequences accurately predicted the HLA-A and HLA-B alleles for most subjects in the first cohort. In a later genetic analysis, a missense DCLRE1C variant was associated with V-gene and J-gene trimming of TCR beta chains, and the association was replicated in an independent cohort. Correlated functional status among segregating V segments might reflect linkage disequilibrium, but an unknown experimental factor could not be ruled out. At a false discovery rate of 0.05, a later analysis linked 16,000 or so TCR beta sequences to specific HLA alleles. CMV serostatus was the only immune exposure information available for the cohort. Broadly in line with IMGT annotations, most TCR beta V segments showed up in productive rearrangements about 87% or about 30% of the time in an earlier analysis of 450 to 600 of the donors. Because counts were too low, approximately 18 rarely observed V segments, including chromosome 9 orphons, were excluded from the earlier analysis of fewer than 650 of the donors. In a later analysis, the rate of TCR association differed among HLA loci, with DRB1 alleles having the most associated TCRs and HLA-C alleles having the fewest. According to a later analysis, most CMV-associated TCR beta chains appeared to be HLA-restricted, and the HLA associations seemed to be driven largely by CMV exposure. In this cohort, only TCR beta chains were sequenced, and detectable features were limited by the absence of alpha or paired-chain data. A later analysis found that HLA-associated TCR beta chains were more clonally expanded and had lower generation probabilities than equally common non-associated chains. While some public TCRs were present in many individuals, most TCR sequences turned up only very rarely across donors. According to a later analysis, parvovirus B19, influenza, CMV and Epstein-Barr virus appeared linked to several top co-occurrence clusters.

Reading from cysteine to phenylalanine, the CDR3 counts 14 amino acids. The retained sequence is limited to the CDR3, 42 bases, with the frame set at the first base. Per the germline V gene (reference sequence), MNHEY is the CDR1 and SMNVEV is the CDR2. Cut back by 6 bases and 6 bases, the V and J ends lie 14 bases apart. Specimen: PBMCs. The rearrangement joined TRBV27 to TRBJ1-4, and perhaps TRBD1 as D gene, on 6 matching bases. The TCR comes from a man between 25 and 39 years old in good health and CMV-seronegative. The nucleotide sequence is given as TGTGCCAGCAGGGGGGGAGGGGGGGATGAAAAACTGTTTTTT. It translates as CASRGGGGDEKLFF.